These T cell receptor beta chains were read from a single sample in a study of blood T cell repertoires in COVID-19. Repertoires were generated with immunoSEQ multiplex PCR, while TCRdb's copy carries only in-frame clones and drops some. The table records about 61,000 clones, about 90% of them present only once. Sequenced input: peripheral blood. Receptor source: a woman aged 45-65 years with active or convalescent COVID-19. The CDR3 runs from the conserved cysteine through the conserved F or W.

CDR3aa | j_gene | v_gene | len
CASRGGLAGGNTGELFF | TRBJ2-2 | TRBV5-4 | 17
CASTLSMGPFTEAFF | TRBJ1-1 | TRBV28 | 15
CASSSHIAGRYEQFF | TRBJ2-1 | TRBV6-5 | 15
CASSSGPPYNEQFF | TRBJ2-1 | TRBV11-3 | 14
CASRRGLEGVSDTQYF | TRBJ2-3 | TRBV7-9 | 16
CASRTGNTGELFF | TRBJ2-2 | TRBV12-3/TRBV12-4 | 13
CAWSGEARPLREFTLHF | TRBJ1-6 | TRBV30 | 17
CASSLYEDTDTQYF | TRBJ2-3 | TRBV7-2 | 14
CASRPQGSSYEQYF | TRBJ2-7 | TRBV19 | 14
CASSLWMGQGSGNTIYF | TRBJ1-3 | TRBV7-9 | 17
CASSDRRGHGYTF | TRBJ1-2 | TRBV6-1 | 13
CASSQEITGATGELFF | TRBJ2-2 | TRBV3-1/TRBV3-2 | 16
CASSPGMGANSPLHF | TRBJ1-6 | TRBV18 | 15
CASSLTSYGYTF | TRBJ1-2 | TRBV28 | 12
CASGDKKETQYF | TRBJ2-5 | TRBV12-5 | 12
CASSQEDRGLYGYTF | TRBJ1-2 | TRBV3-1/TRBV3-2 | 15
CASSQRLQVNEKLFF | TRBJ1-4 | TRBV3-1/TRBV3-2 | 15
CASSPPTHWRAYHEQYF | TRBJ2-7 | TRBV3-1/TRBV3-2 | 17
CASSDGMASDYNEQFF | TRBJ2-1 | TRBV6-4 | 16
CASSEGTNSNQPQHF | TRBJ1-5 | TRBV2 | 15
CASSLFAGGGNTIYF | TRBJ1-3 | TRBV7-8 | 15
CASSPGGFDGYTF | TRBJ1-2 | TRBV5-1 | 13
CASSEYKGGNTEAFF | TRBJ1-1 | TRBV6-1 | 15
CASSRDRGNEQYF | TRBJ2-7 | TRBV5-1 | 13
CASSFGINEQYF | TRBJ2-7 | TRBV7-8 | 12
CASSLGTGGDHYGYTF | TRBJ1-2 | TRBV5-1 | 16
CASRRLAGEETQYF | TRBJ2-5 | TRBV5-4 | 14
CASSPGHPHGYTF | TRBJ1-2 | TRBV18 | 13
CASSLLGTVNQPQHF | TRBJ1-5 | TRBV5-6 | 15
CASTGTSDTGELFF | TRBJ2-2 | TRBV6-5 | 14
CASSQVSERSADGYTF | TRBJ1-2 | TRBV14 | 16
CASSPRRSGRALRDTGELFF | TRBJ2-2 | TRBV3-1/TRBV3-2 | 20
CASSLDPTGNQPQHF | TRBJ1-5 | TRBV5-1 | 15
CASSRIGWERTYEQYF | TRBJ2-7 | TRBV7-2 | 16
CASSFGGTGELFF | TRBJ2-2 | TRBV12-3/TRBV12-4 | 13
CASSFPEAGNTIYF | TRBJ1-3 | TRBV6-6 | 14
CATSDREELNTEAFF | TRBJ1-1 | TRBV10-3 | 15
CASSVGSGGEAFF | TRBJ1-1 | TRBV9 | 13
CASSLDYGTTGDTQYF | TRBJ2-3 | TRBV7-9 | 16
CASSLAGLGTEAFF | TRBJ1-1 | TRBV5-4 | 14
CASSLGGRTEAFF | TRBJ1-1 | TRBV7-9 | 13
CASSLSAGLTYEQYF | TRBJ2-7 | TRBV7-8 | 15
CASSTSGRWDGELFF | TRBJ2-2 | TRBV25-1 | 15
CASSDEGLGLNEQFF | TRBJ2-1 | TRBV6-1 | 15
CASIAGAVDTQYF | TRBJ2-3 | TRBV6-5 | 13
CASSHIRRAQETQYF | TRBJ2-5 | TRBV7-8 | 15
CASSLDSGHRFF | TRBJ1-2 | TRBV7-9 | 12
CASSGRAGDMGDEQFF | TRBJ2-1 | TRBV4-1 | 16
CASSVSGFAEAFF | TRBJ1-1 | TRBV2 | 13
CTSSQGSPSRDRDGNQPQHF | TRBJ1-5 | TRBV1 | 20
CASSHRLAGINRPDTQYF | TRBJ2-3 | TRBV5-6 | 18
CASSVIGDQETQYF | TRBJ2-5 | TRBV2 | 14
CASSIAPTGSSTDTQYF | TRBJ2-3 | TRBV19 | 17
CASSEEGTNEQFF | TRBJ2-1 | TRBV2 | 13
CASSFVREVEKLFF | TRBJ1-4 | TRBV5-6 | 14
CASFRQGSDTEAFF | TRBJ1-1 | TRBV19 | 14